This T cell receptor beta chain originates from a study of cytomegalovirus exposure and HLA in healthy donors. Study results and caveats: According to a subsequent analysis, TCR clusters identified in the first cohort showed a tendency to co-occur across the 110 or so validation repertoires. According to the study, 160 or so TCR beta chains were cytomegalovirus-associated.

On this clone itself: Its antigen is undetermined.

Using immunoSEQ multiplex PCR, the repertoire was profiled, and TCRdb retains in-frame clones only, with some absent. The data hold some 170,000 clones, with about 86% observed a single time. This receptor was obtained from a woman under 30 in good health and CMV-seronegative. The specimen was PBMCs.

CDR3 nucleotides: TGCGCCAGCAGTGACAGTAACGTGGAGAAAGCTTTCTTT. It encodes CASSDSNVEKAFF. This chain links TRBV4-1 with TRBJ1-1, with TRBD1 as a possible D gene (5 bases). V was cut by 6 bases and J by 9 bases, with 17 bases left in between. The germline gives CDR1 MGHRA, CDR2 YSYEKL. The CDR3 has 13 residues.